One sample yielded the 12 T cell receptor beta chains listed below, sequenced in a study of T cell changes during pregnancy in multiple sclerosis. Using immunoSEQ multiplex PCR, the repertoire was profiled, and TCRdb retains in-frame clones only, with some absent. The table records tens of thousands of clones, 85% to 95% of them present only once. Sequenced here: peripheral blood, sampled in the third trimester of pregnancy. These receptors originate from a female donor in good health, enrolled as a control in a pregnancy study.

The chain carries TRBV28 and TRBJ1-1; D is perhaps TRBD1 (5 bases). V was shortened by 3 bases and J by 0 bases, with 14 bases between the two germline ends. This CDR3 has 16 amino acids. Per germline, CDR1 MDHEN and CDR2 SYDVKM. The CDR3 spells CASSFGGGGMNTEAFF. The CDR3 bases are TGTGCCAGCAGTTTTGGCGGGGGGGGGATGAACACTGAAGCTTTCTTT.

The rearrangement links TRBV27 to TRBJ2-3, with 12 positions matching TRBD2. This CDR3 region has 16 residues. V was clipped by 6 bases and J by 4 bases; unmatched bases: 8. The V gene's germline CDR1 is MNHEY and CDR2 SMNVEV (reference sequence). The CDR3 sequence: CASSLTSGSRPDTQYF. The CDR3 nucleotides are TGTGCCAGCAGCCTGACTAGCGGGAGTCGCCCAGATACGCAGTATTTT.

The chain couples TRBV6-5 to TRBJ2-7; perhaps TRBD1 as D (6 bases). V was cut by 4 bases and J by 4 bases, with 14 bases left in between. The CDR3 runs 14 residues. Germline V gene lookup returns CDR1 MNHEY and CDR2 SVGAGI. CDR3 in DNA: TGTGCCAGCAGTTCCGCGACAGGTATTTACGAGCAGTACTTC. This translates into CASSSATGIYEQYF.

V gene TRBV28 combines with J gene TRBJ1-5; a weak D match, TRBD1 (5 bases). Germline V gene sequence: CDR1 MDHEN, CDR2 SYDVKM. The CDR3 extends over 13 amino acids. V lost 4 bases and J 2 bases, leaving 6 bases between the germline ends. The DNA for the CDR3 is TGTGCCAGCAGTTGGGGCGGCAATCAGCCCCAGCATTTT. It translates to CASSWGGNQPQHF.

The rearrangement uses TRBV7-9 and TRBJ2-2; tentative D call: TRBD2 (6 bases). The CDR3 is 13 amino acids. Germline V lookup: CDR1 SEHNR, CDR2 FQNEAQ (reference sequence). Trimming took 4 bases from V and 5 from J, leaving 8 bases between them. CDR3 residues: CASSWRETGELFF. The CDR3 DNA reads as TGTGCCAGCAGCTGGAGGGAAACCGGGGAGCTGTTTTTT. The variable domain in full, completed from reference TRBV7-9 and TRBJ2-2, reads DTGVSQNPRHKITKRGQNVTFRCDPISEHNRLYWYRQTLGQGPEFLTYFQNEAQLEKSRLLSDRFSAERPKGSFSTLEIQRTEQGDSAMYLCASSWRETGELFFGEGSRLTVL.

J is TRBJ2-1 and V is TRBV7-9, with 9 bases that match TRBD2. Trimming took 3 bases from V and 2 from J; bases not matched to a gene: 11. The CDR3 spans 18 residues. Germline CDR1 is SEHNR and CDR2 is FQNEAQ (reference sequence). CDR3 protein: CASSFGSGRWRAYNEQFF. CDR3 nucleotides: TGTGCCAGCAGCTTCGGTAGCGGGAGATGGAGAGCCTACAATGAGCAGTTCTTC.

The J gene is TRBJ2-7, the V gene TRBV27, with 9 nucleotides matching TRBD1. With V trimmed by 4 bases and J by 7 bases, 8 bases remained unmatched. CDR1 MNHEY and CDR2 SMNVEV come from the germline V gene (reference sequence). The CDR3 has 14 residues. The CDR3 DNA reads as TGTGCCAGCAGTTCCGGGACAGGGTCATGGGAGCAGTACTTC. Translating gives CASSSGTGSWEQYF.

This CDR3 reads CASSVDGRADNEQFF. For the CDR3, the DNA is TGTGCCAGCAGCGTAGACGGGAGGGCCGACAATGAGCAGTTCTTC. The chain joins TRBV9 to TRBJ2-1, with TRBD2 matching 8 bases. V shed 0 bases and J 5 bases; nucleotides not matched to a gene: 4. Per germline, CDR1 SGDLS and CDR2 YYNGEE. There are 15 residues in the CDR3.

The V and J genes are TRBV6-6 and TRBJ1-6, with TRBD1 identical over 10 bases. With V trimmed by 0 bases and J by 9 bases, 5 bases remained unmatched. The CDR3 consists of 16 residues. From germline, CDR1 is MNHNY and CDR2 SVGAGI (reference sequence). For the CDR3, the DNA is TGTGCCAGCAGTTACTCGGGAGACAGGGGGCTTTCACCCCTCCACTTT. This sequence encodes CASSYSGDRGLSPLHF.

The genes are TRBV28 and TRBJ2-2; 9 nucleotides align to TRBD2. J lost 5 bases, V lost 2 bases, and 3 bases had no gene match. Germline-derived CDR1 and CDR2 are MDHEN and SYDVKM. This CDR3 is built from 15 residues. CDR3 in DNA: TGTGCCAGCAGTTTAGCGGGGGGGCGGACCGGGGAGCTGTTTTTT. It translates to CASSLAGGRTGELFF.

The CDR3 here is CATAPGLAEYNEQFF. CDR3 DNA: TGTGCCACCGCTCCGGGACTAGCGGAGTACAATGAGCAGTTCTTC. The chain joins TRBV15 to TRBJ2-1, with TRBD2 identical over 11 bases. V shed 8 bases, J shed 4 bases, and the junction held 7 bases outside the gene matches. Germline CDR1 reads LNHNV; CDR2 reads YYDKDF (reference sequence). CDR3 length: 15 residues.

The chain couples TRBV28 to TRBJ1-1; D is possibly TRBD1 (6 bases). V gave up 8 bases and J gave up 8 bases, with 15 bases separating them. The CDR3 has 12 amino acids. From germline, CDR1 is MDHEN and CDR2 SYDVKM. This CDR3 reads CASRRGYREAFF. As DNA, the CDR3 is TGTGCCAGCCGCAGGGGATATAGGGAAGCTTTCTTT.